Presented here are 32 T cell receptor beta chains from one specimen sequenced in a study of T cell repertoires in cytomegalovirus infection. Their specific antigens are unknown. TCRdb itself ran the reads through MiXCR, one entry per CDR3 protein. The sample has 550,000 to 700,000 distinct CDR3 sequences; 40% are singletons. The sequenced sample was cultured PBMCs, obtained from culture after CMV antigen stimulation. Receptors were obtained from a human donor in good health (CMV status not recorded). Some clones in this sample may be carry-over from other donors' samples.

The V and J genes are TRBV7-8 and TRBJ2-7; 7 bases align to TRBD2. With V trimmed by 3 bases and J by 2 bases, 10 bases remained unmatched. The CDR3 is 16 residues long. Germline V lookup: CDR1 SGHVS, CDR2 FQNEAQ. Here the CDR3 reads CASSFRPSGATYEQYF. The CDR3 region has the DNA TGTGCCAGCAGCTTTCGGCCTAGCGGTGCTACCTACGAGCAGTACTTC.

The sample holds a few counts of this clonotype. V gene TRBV11-2 combines with J gene TRBJ2-3, with 8 bases matching TRBD1. Germline assignment: CDR1 SGHAT and CDR2 FQNNGV. Trimming at V came to 3 bases and at J to 0 bases, leaving 5 bases not matched to a gene. This CDR3 is built from 16 residues. CDR3: CASSLLTGASTDTQYF. Written as DNA, the CDR3 is TGTGCCAGCAGCTTGTTGACAGGGGCTAGCACAGATACGCAGTATTTT.

The sample holds a few counts of this clonotype. The V gene is TRBV7-8, the J gene TRBJ2-3; possibly TRBD2 for D (6 bases). The CDR3 covers 16 residues. Trimming stripped 5 bases from V and 2 bases from J, with 17 bases between. Germline CDR1 reads SGHVS; CDR2 reads FQNEAQ. The CDR3 coding sequence is TGTGCCAGCAGCCGACGCACCGGGACTGCCACAGATACGCAGTATTTT. Its translation is CASSRRTGTATDTQYF.

This clonotype is a singleton in its sample. The J gene is TRBJ2-7, the V gene TRBV19; D not certain. The germline CDR1 and CDR2 sequences are LNHDA and SQIVND (reference sequence). V lost 4 bases, J lost 6 bases, and 10 bases lay in between. The CDR3 length is 12 residues. CDR3 bases: TGTGCCAGTAGTACTGATCCAGCCGAGCAGTACTTC. Its protein is CASSTDPAEQYF.

This clonotype turned up a few times. The gene calls are TRBV7-2 and TRBJ2-7; no clear D gene. Per the germline V gene, CDR1 is SGHTA and CDR2 is FQGNSA. V lost 1 base and J lost 2, with 9 bases in between. This CDR3 region has 14 residues. CDR3 in amino acids: CASSLVPDPYEQYF. The CDR3 bases are TGTGCCAGCAGCTTAGTTCCAGATCCCTACGAGCAGTACTTC.

The chain is built from TRBV20-1 and TRBJ2-3; 11 bases agree with TRBD2. There are 17 residues in the CDR3. Germline trimming cut 6 bases from V and 2 bases from J; bases unmatched to any gene: 13. Germline V gene data show CDR1 as DFQATT and CDR2 as SNEGSKA (reference sequence). CDR3 DNA: TGCAGTGCAAGACGCGGACTGGGACTAGCGGACACAGATACGCAGTATTTT. Its translation: CSARRGLGLADTDTQYF.

The CDR3, as DNA: TGCGCCAGCAGCCTGATTAGCGGGGCGGATGAGCAGTTCTTC. Translated, it gives CASSLISGADEQFF. V is TRBV4-3 and J is TRBJ2-1, with 8 bases matching TRBD2. The germline gives CDR1 LGHNA, CDR2 YSLEER. Trimming removed 4 bases from V and 8 bases from J; junction bases left unmatched: 7. The CDR3 contains 14 residues.

V usage is TRBV5-1 and J usage is TRBJ2-6; D is unclear. From germline, CDR1 is SGHRS and CDR2 YFSETQ. CDR3 length equals 15 residues. Trimming removed 4 bases at V and 0 bases at J, with 8 bases between. CDR3 protein: CASSQTLSGANVLTF. CDR3 in DNA: TGCGCCAGCAGCCAGACGCTCTCTGGGGCCAACGTCCTGACTTTC.

The chain combines TRBV6-2 or TRBV6-3 with TRBJ2-1; TRBD2 agrees at 8 bases. The V and J ends lost 8 bases and 8 bases, in that order; junction bases with no gene match: 14. The CDR3 is 15 amino acids. Germline CDR1 and CDR2: MNHEY and SVGEGT. The CDR3 protein is CASSLGVAGSDEQFF. CDR3 nucleotides: TGTGCCAGCTCCCTTGGGGTAGCGGGAAGCGATGAGCAGTTCTTC.

The rearrangement joins TRBV12-3 or TRBV12-4 to TRBJ1-1; no clear D. V dropped 7 bases and J dropped 11 bases, with 20 bases sitting between them. CDR3 size: 13 residues. CDR3 DNA: TGTGCCAGCACCGAGATCATGGGCAGCGGGGCTTTCTTT. It specifies CASTEIMGSGAFF.

The chain carries TRBV20-1 and TRBJ2-7; 9 nucleotides align to TRBD2. CDR3 length: 14 residues. J lost 4 bases, V lost 3 bases, and 7 bases had no gene match. Germline V gives CDR1 DFQATT, CDR2 SNEGSKA (reference sequence). The CDR3 DNA sequence: TGCAGTGCTAGTGGTGGAACTAGCGGGTACGAGCAGTACTTC. Translating gives CSASGGTSGYEQYF.

The sample holds a few counts of this clonotype. The chain combines TRBV12-3 or TRBV12-4 with TRBJ2-5; D is uncertain. CDR3 length equals 14 residues. Trimming left V 6 bases short and J 5 bases short, with 16 bases between. CDR3 DNA sequence: TGTGCCAGCAGCCCTCAGGAGAACGGCGAGACCCAGTACTTC. Protein sequence: CASSPQENGETQYF.

V and J are TRBV20-1 and TRBJ1-5, with D uncertain. This CDR3 spans 10 amino acids. V lost 6 bases and J lost 10, with 10 bases in between. Germline V gene sequence: CDR1 DFQATT, CDR2 SNEGSKA (reference sequence). CDR3 coding DNA: TGCAGTGCAATGACATACCCCCAGCATTTT. It codes for CSAMTYPQHF.

The rearrangement links TRBV5-4 to TRBJ2-1; the D gene is possibly TRBD1 (6 bases). The CDR3 covers 15 residues. The germline gives CDR1 SGHNT, CDR2 YYREEE (reference sequence). V was shortened by 1 base and J by 8 bases, with 16 bases between the two germline ends. DNA of the CDR3: TGTGCCAGCAGCTTGATGGGGACATCCCCCCATGAGCAGTTCTTC. Protein product: CASSLMGTSPHEQFF.

This clonotype has only a few counts. This chain uses TRBV7-8 with TRBJ1-1, with 9 bases identical to TRBD1. This CDR3 comprises 14 residues. From germline, CDR1 is SGHVS and CDR2 FQNEAQ. Trimming removed 5 bases from V and 4 bases from J; junction bases left unmatched: 5. The CDR3 protein is CASSPGQGPTEAFF. CDR3 in DNA: TGTGCCAGCAGCCCAGGACAGGGGCCCACTGAAGCTTTCTTT.

This clonotype was recorded a few times. CDR3 bases: TGTGCCAGCAGCTTATGGGGAATCGACGACACTGAAGCTTTCTTT. This gives the protein CASSLWGIDDTEAFF. The chain combines TRBV7-9 with TRBJ1-1; D is unresolved. V dropped 2 bases and J dropped 3 bases, with 13 bases sitting between them. This CDR3 has 15 amino acids. The germline V gene encodes CDR1 SEHNR and CDR2 FQNEAQ (reference sequence).

The chain employs TRBV5-4 and TRBJ2-2; D might be TRBD1 or TRBD2, each matching 5 bases. There are 16 residues in the CDR3. Germline values: CDR1 SGHNT, CDR2 YYREEE (reference sequence). Trimming took 4 bases from V and 0 from J, leaving 13 bases between them. CDR3 sequence: CASSLGTASNTGELFF. CDR3 coding DNA: TGTGCCAGCAGCCTTGGGACGGCCTCGAACACCGGGGAGCTGTTTTTT.

V gene TRBV20-1 combines with J gene TRBJ1-5; a weak D match, TRBD1 (6 bases). The CDR3 has 13 amino acids. V dropped 3 bases and J dropped 4 bases, with 10 bases sitting between them. Germline loops: CDR1 DFQATT, CDR2 SNEGSKA (reference sequence). The CDR3 DNA is TGCAGTGCTAGGGACAGCCGGAATCAGCCCCAGCATTTT. It specifies CSARDSRNQPQHF.

The rearrangement joins TRBV4-3 to TRBJ2-3; 9 nucleotides line up with TRBD2. This CDR3 contains 16 residues. Unmatched junction bases numbered 7, after V lost 3 bases and J lost 3 bases. Per the germline V gene, CDR1 is LGHNA and CDR2 is YSLEER. The CDR3 loop reads CASSHRAGGRTDTQYF. DNA of the CDR3: TGCGCCAGCAGCCATCGGGCGGGAGGGAGGACAGATACGCAGTATTTT.

In this sample, this clonotype turned up a few times. The chain employs TRBV29-1 and TRBJ2-1, with 7 bases aligning to TRBD2. The CDR3 runs 16 residues. Germline CDR1 and CDR2: SQVTM and ANQGSEA. Trimming took 7 bases from V and 5 from J; bases not matched to a gene: 17. In DNA, the CDR3 is TGCAGCGCCCATCCCACCCTGGGACTACTAAACAATGAGCAGTTCTTC. As protein: CSAHPTLGLLNNEQFF.

The V gene is TRBV11-2, the J gene TRBJ1-4; D unclear. V shed 1 base and J shed 8 bases, with 14 bases lying between them. The germline gives CDR1 SGHAT, CDR2 FQNNGV. The CDR3 totals 15 residues. The CDR3 loop reads CASSLGFRGGEKLFF. CDR3 sequence (DNA): TGTGCCAGCAGCTTAGGATTCAGAGGTGGCGAAAAACTGTTTTTT.

The J gene is TRBJ2-2, the V gene TRBV12-3 or TRBV12-4; D possibly corresponds to TRBD2 (5 bases). The CDR3 has 14 residues. Between the trimmed V and J ends, which lost 5 bases and 0 bases, there was a span of 7 bases. The CDR3 spells CASSVSANTGELFF. In DNA, the CDR3 is TGTGCCAGCAGTGTTAGCGCGAACACCGGGGAGCTGTTTTTT.

This clonotype has just a few counts. CDR3 sequence reads: CATSGVPRGWNTEAFF. CDR3 nucleotide sequence: TGTGCCACCTCGGGGGTACCTAGGGGGTGGAACACTGAAGCTTTCTTT. The chain uses TRBV6-5 and TRBJ1-1, with TRBD1 as a possible D gene (6 bases). Trimming stripped 10 bases from V and 1 base from J, with 22 bases between. The CDR3 extends over 16 amino acids. CDR1 is MNHEY, CDR2 SVGAGI, per germline.

The chain is built from TRBV2 and TRBJ2-5, with 12 bases lining up with TRBD2. CDR3 size: 16 residues. Germline CDR1 reads SNHLY; CDR2 reads FYNNEI. The trim removed 7 bases at V and 0 bases at J, leaving 6 bases unmatched. CDR3 region: CASTRTSGAHQETQYF. The CDR3 region has the DNA TGTGCCAGCACCAGGACTAGCGGGGCCCACCAAGAGACCCAGTACTTC.

The V call is TRBV6-5, the J call TRBJ2-2; 7 bases align to TRBD1. The CDR3 covers 17 residues. The V gene's germline CDR1 is MNHEY and CDR2 SVGAGI. The junction had 18 bases not matched to a gene; V was cut back by 8 bases and J by 6 bases. This CDR3 reads CASQNLMRQGLPGELFF. The CDR3 DNA is TGTGCCAGCCAAAATTTAATGCGACAGGGCTTGCCCGGGGAGCTGTTTTTT.

V usage is TRBV7-2 and J usage is TRBJ2-7, with D tentatively TRBD1 (6 bases). This CDR3 region has 15 residues. V lost 5 bases and J 5 bases, leaving 19 bases between the germline ends. Germline V gives CDR1 SGHTA, CDR2 FQGNSA. CDR3 coding DNA: TGTGCCAGCAGCCTGAGGGGGTTTCGTTCCGACGAGCAGTACTTC. Protein: CASSLRGFRSDEQYF.

At least ten counts were recorded for this clonotype. The chain couples TRBV7-8 to TRBJ2-1; 10 bases map to TRBD1. CDR3 size: 16 residues. Germline V gene data show CDR1 as SGHVS and CDR2 as FQNEAQ. V lost 6 bases to trimming and J lost 7 bases; unmatched junction nucleotides: 12. CDR3: CASSYRQGAHLNEQFF. As DNA, the CDR3 is TGTGCCAGCAGTTACCGACAGGGGGCGCATCTGAATGAGCAGTTCTTC.

The count of this clonotype is one. This chain joins TRBV5-4 and TRBJ2-7; no definite D call. The CDR3 runs to 17 residues. Trimming took off 0 bases at V and 2 bases at J, with 18 bases between the two ends. Germline-derived CDR1 and CDR2 are SGHNT and YYREEE (reference sequence). CDR3 in amino acids: CASSLGPFLTLTYEQYF. CDR3 nucleotide sequence: TGTGCCAGCAGCTTGGGGCCTTTTCTTACCCTAACCTACGAGCAGTACTTC.

The chain links TRBV7-9 to TRBJ1-2, with D uncertain. The V end lost 5 bases, the J end lost 4 bases, and 8 bases lay between the germline ends. The CDR3 has 12 residues. The germline CDR1 and CDR2 sequences are SEHNR and FQNEAQ (reference sequence). CDR3 protein: CASSKPGYGYTF. The CDR3 DNA reads as TGTGCCAGCAGCAAACCTGGCTATGGCTACACCTTC.

This clonotype was picked up a small number of times. This chain links TRBV7-9 with TRBJ1-1; D might be TRBD1 (5 bases). With 2 bases removed from V and 0 bases from J, the gap between germline ends came to 13 bases. The CDR3 is made up of 16 amino acids. CDR1 is SEHNR, CDR2 FQNEAQ, per germline (reference sequence). CDR3 nucleotides: TGTGCCAGCAGCTTACTCCAGGGCACTATGAACACTGAAGCTTTCTTT. This encodes CASSLLQGTMNTEAFF.

The chain recombines TRBV19 with TRBJ2-3; 11 bases are shared with TRBD2. V was pared by 5 bases and J by 2 bases, with 15 bases of the junction left unmatched. CDR1 is LNHDA and CDR2 is SQIVND in the germline V gene (reference sequence). CDR3 size: 19 residues. In DNA, the CDR3 is TGTGCCAGTAGTCCTTATGGGGGGCGACTAGCGGGACTCACAGATACGCAGTATTTT. It yields the protein CASSPYGGRLAGLTDTQYF.

This clonotype was seen repeatedly, ten times or more. The J gene is TRBJ2-2, the V gene TRBV7-8; D remains ambiguous. Trimming pared 4 bases from V and 0 bases from J, leaving 15 bases between. The CDR3 is 17 residues long. Germline V gives CDR1 SGHVS, CDR2 FQNEAQ. CDR3 amino acids: CASSYPIVDPNTGELFF. CDR3 coding DNA: TGTGCCAGCAGCTACCCAATAGTGGACCCGAACACCGGGGAGCTGTTTTTT.